The present T cell receptor beta chain was sequenced within a study of OX40 agonist ivuxolimab in advanced cancers. This clone showed up just once. Assay used: immunoSEQ multiplex PCR; TCRdb lists only in-frame clones, some missing. The sample lists fewer than 45,000 clones; approximately 91% were seen once. The CDR3 loop spans 17 amino acids. V was pared by 2 bases and J by 6 bases, with 6 bases of the junction left unmatched. Germline V gene sequence: CDR1 MNHNS, CDR2 SASEGT. This chain joins TRBV6-1 and TRBJ2-1; 14 bases line up with TRBD2. The source of this sequence is an adult with an advanced solid tumor such as melanoma, head and neck, liver or kidney cancer. Here the sequenced sample was CD4+ or CD8+ T cells sorted from blood, taken in a trial of the OX40 agonist ivuxolimab. The CDR3 loop reads CASSETRLAGGPNEQFF. In DNA form, the CDR3 reads TGTGCCAGCAGTGAAACTAGACTAGCGGGAGGGCCCAATGAGCAGTTCTTC.